Below, 20 T cell receptor beta chains from the same sample are listed, as sequenced in a study of cytomegalovirus exposure and HLA in healthy donors. TCRdb's copy holds only in-frame clones and misses some; the assay was immunoSEQ multiplex PCR. This table holds roughly 250,000 clones, roughly 86% found once. Sequences were obtained from PBMCs. The receptors stem from a woman between 25 and 40 years old in good health and CMV-seropositive.

The chain couples TRBV19 to TRBJ2-2; 10 bases line up with TRBD1. CDR1 LNHDA and CDR2 SQIVND come from the germline V gene (reference sequence). The CDR3 contains 16 residues. V shed 1 base and J 4 bases; nucleotides not matched to a gene: 3. CDR3: CASSIGRTGGTGELFF. CDR3 coding DNA: TGTGCCAGTAGTATAGGAAGGACAGGGGGCACCGGGGAGCTGTTTTTT. Variable domain in full (rest from reference TRBV19 and TRBJ2-2): DGGITQSPKYLFRKEGQNVTLSCEQNLNHDAMYWYRQDPGQGLRLIYYSQIVNDFQKGDIAEGYSVSREKKESFPLTVTSAQKNPTAFYLCASSIGRTGGTGELFFGEGSRLTVL.

CDR3 in amino acids: CSVRSYEQFF. The CDR3 DNA reads TGCAGCGTTAGGAGTTATGAGCAGTTCTTC. The V and J genes are TRBV29-1 and TRBJ2-1; D unclear. CDR1 and CDR2 from the germline V gene are SQVTM and ANQGSEA. CDR3 length equals 10 residues. The ends were cut back, 5 bases at V and 8 bases at J, with 7 bases in the middle.

J is TRBJ1-2 and V is TRBV27; TRBD1 matches at 9 bases. The CDR3 is 14 amino acids. V was clipped by 6 bases and J by 5 bases; unmatched bases: 7. Germline assignment: CDR1 MNHEY and CDR2 SMNVEV (reference sequence). The DNA of the CDR3 is TGTGCCAGCAGATTACAGGGGGCGAGTTATGGCTACACCTTC. Translated: CASRLQGASYGYTF.

The chain has TRBV6-1 and TRBJ2-3, with 8 bases that match TRBD2. V lost 6 bases, J lost 5 bases, and 7 bases stayed unmatched. Germline V gives CDR1 MNHNS, CDR2 SASEGT. The CDR3 runs to 14 residues. CDR3 coding DNA: TGTGCCAGCAGCCAGCGGGAGAGGGGAGATACGCAGTATTTT. As protein: CASSQRERGDTQYF.

The V call is TRBV5-1, the J call TRBJ2-3, with 8 bases that match TRBD2. J gave up 1 base and V 4 bases, and 5 bases lay outside the gene matches. The CDR3 length is 15 residues. Germline-derived CDR1 and CDR2 are SGHRS and YFSETQ. Here the CDR3 reads CASSLSSGRTDTQYF. The CDR3 nucleotides read TGCGCCAGCAGCCTCTCTAGCGGGCGCACAGATACGCAGTATTTT.

This chain joins TRBV27 and TRBJ2-7, with 8 bases that match TRBD2. Germline assignment: CDR1 MNHEY and CDR2 SMNVEV (reference sequence). V was clipped by 5 bases and J by 0 bases; unmatched bases: 6. This CDR3 is 15 amino acids long. As DNA, the CDR3 is TGTGCCAGCAGTCGACTAGCGTCTAGCTCCTACGAGCAGTACTTC. It is translated as CASSRLASSSYEQYF.

The chain has TRBV6-1 and TRBJ2-1; 10 bases line up with TRBD2. This CDR3 spans 15 amino acids. Trimming cost V 2 bases and J 5 bases; bases outside gene matches: 3. From germline, CDR1 is MNHNS and CDR2 SASEGT. Here the CDR3 DNA reads TGTGCCAGCAGTGAAACTAGCGGGACGCACAATGAGCAGTTCTTC. This gives the protein CASSETSGTHNEQFF.

The V and J genes are TRBV29-1 and TRBJ2-1; 7 bases line up with TRBD2. The CDR3 has 13 residues. Unmatched junction bases numbered 4, after V lost 3 bases and J lost 5 bases. CDR1 and CDR2 from the germline V gene are SQVTM and ANQGSEA. The CDR3 DNA reads TGCAGCGTTGACCAGCGGGATCACAATGAGCAGTTCTTC. Its protein is CSVDQRDHNEQFF.

The chain carries TRBV27 and TRBJ2-1; D is perhaps TRBD1 (5 bases). CDR3 length equals 16 residues. Trimming pared 0 bases from V and 5 bases from J, leaving 14 bases between. CDR1 and CDR2 (germline): MNHEY, SMNVEV (reference sequence). CDR3 in amino acids: CASSLSPGMPNNEQFF. Here the CDR3 DNA reads TGTGCCAGCAGTTTATCGCCAGGGATGCCCAACAATGAGCAGTTCTTC.

The J gene is TRBJ2-2, the V gene TRBV6-5, with D unresolved. Trimming left V 4 bases short and J 1 base short, with 10 bases between. The CDR3 is 15 residues long. Germline assignment: CDR1 MNHEY and CDR2 SVGAGI. The CDR3 bases are TGTGCCAGCAGTTTACAGACCCAGAACACCGGGGAGCTGTTTTTT. Protein sequence: CASSLQTQNTGELFF.

This clone was counted a few times. The chain links TRBV7-9 to TRBJ1-1; TRBD1 might be the D (5 bases). The CDR3 runs 13 residues. From germline, CDR1 is SEHNR and CDR2 FQNEAQ (reference sequence). Trimming cost V 5 bases and J 1 base, with 8 bases left between them. The CDR3 spells CASSRGQNTEAFF. CDR3 DNA: TGTGCCAGCAGCCGTGGACAGAACACTGAAGCTTTCTTT.

CDR3 residues: CASSLELLASNEQFF. CDR3 nucleotide sequence: TGCGCCAGCAGCTTGGAACTCCTAGCGAGCAATGAGCAGTTCTTC. The chain joins TRBV5-1 to TRBJ2-1; possibly TRBD2 for D (6 bases). This CDR3 has 15 residues. Trimming pared 0 bases from V and 6 bases from J, leaving 13 bases between. Looked up from germline, CDR1 is SGHRS and CDR2 is YFSETQ.

The V gene is TRBV5-1, the J gene TRBJ2-3; 10 bases fit TRBD1. The CDR3 length is 16 residues. CDR1 is SGHRS and CDR2 is YFSETQ in the germline V gene. Trimming removed 4 bases from V and 2 bases from J; junction bases left unmatched: 7. The CDR3 spells CASSQTGTGATDTQYF. The CDR3 nucleotides read TGCGCCAGCAGCCAGACCGGGACAGGGGCCACAGATACGCAGTATTTT.

This chain links TRBV4-1 with TRBJ1-1; no clear D. The CDR3 runs 13 residues. Germline CDR1 is MGHRA and CDR2 is YSYEKL. V gave up 4 bases and J gave up 3 bases, with 9 bases separating them. This chain's CDR3 is CASSPRRDTEAFF. DNA of the CDR3: TGCGCCAGCAGCCCTAGACGGGACACTGAAGCTTTCTTT.

This clone was seen only once. V usage is TRBV19 and J usage is TRBJ2-2, with no clear D. The ends were cut back, 3 bases at V and 6 bases at J, with 8 bases in the middle. Germline V CDR1 and CDR2: LNHDA, SQIVND (reference sequence). The CDR3 runs to 13 residues. CDR3 DNA sequence: TGTGCCAGTAGTATCCCCCCGGCCGGGGAGCTGTTTTTT. Translating it yields CASSIPPAGELFF.

The chain employs TRBV7-6 and TRBJ2-3; TRBD2 is a possible D gene (6 bases). Per the germline V gene, CDR1 is SGHVS and CDR2 is FNYEAQ. V lost 4 bases, J lost 3 bases, and 17 bases lay in between. The CDR3 loop spans 16 amino acids. CDR3 DNA: TGTGCCAGCAGCTCCCGTGTGGGGGGACGGACAGATACGCAGTATTTT. Protein sequence: CASSSRVGGRTDTQYF.

The chain has TRBV18 and TRBJ2-3, with TRBD2 matching over 9 bases. V lost 3 bases to trimming and J lost 6 bases; unmatched junction nucleotides: 10. The CDR3 is 16 amino acids. Per the germline V gene, CDR1 is KGHSH and CDR2 is LQKENI. The CDR3 here is CASSPPSREGLDTQYF. CDR3 DNA: TGTGCCAGCTCACCTCCCTCGCGGGAGGGGTTGGATACGCAGTATTTT.

This clone was detected only once. V is TRBV29-1 and J is TRBJ1-2, with 7 bases matching TRBD1. In germline, CDR1 is SQVTM, CDR2 ANQGSEA. The CDR3 loop spans 14 amino acids. CDR3 nucleotide sequence: TGCAGTGAGGACAACAGGGGTATAAACTATGGCTACACCTTC. This translates into CSEDNRGINYGYTF.

This clone is a singleton in its sample. The V and J genes are TRBV29-1 and TRBJ1-1; D might be TRBD1 (5 bases). The CDR3 loop spans 13 amino acids. V gave up 7 bases and J gave up 5 bases, with 17 bases separating them. The germline V gene has CDR1 SQVTM and CDR2 ANQGSEA. The CDR3 region is CSGRQGFRTEAFF. In DNA form, the CDR3 reads TGCAGCGGACGGCAGGGATTTAGGACTGAAGCTTTCTTT.

The table lists this clone with a count of one. This CDR3 is CASSLGGTSVTGELFF. The CDR3 DNA reads as TGTGCCAGCAGCTTAGGTGGGACTAGCGTCACCGGGGAGCTGTTTTTT. The V call is TRBV7-6, the J call TRBJ2-2; TRBD2 matches at 10 bases. Trimming cost V 1 base and J 4 bases; bases outside gene matches: 3. The CDR3 is 16 amino acids. CDR1 is SGHVS and CDR2 is FNYEAQ in the germline V gene.